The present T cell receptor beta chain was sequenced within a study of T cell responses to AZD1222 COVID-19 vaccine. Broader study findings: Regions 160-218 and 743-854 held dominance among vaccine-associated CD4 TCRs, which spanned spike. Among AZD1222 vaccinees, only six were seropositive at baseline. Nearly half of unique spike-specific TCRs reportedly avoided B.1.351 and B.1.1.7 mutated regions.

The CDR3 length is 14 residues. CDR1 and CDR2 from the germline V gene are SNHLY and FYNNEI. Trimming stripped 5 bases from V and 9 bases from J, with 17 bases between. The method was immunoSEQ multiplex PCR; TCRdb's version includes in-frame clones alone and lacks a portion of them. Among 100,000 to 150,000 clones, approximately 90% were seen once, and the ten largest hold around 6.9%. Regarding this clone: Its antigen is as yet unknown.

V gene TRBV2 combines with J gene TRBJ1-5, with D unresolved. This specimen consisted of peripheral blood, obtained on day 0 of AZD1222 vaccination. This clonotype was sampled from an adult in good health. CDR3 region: CASSSDGFGRPQHF. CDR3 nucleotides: TGTGCCAGCAGTTCTGACGGCTTCGGGAGGCCCCAGCATTTT.